This T cell receptor beta chain emerged from a study of T-cell reconstitution after alpha-beta-depleted transplantation in children. Findings and limits, study-wide: After transplant, high TCRbeta diversity at day 60 in some patients arose from surviving recipient T cells and thymic progenitors. There were reportedly several hundred expanded graft clones from which alpha-beta T cells came about two months after transplant. T-cell counts and diversity at one year following transplant were attributed mainly to newly produced T cells.

A library of TCRbeta sequences, prepared with unique molecular identifiers, was generated. One entry per CDR3 protein results from TCRdb running MiXCR on the PCR reads. The sample gives fewer than 750,000 distinct CDR3 sequences, 27% of which show up once; approximately 33% is in the top ten. The sample holds a few counts of this clonotype. The target antigen is unknown. Sequencing used PBMCs, obtained before TCRalphabeta/CD19-depleted stem cell transplant. The TCR originated in a boy under three years old with Wiskott-Aldrich syndrome, due to receive a stem cell transplant.

CDR3: CASSSTGRSGNTIYF. Here the CDR3 DNA reads TGTGCCAGCAGTTCTACAGGCCGCTCTGGAAACACCATATATTTT. J is TRBJ1-3 and V is TRBV6-2 or TRBV6-3; possibly TRBD1 for D (5 bases). This CDR3 is 15 amino acids long. V shed 4 bases and J shed 0 bases, with 10 bases lying between them. Germline CDR1 MNHEY, CDR2 SVGEGT.